Detailed here is one TCR beta chain. Its cognate antigen has yet to be identified. No per-base quality is available; no much larger clone lies one base away. Whole blood was collected in K2EDTA tubes by collaborating institutions according to the institutions' own protocols. For TCRbeta analysis, collaborator samples were shipped as frozen whole blood, as isolated PBMCs, or as DNA extracted from either sample type. TCRbeta CDR3 regions were amplified from genomic DNA using the immunoSEQ Assay, a bias-controlled multiplex PCR. The authors processed their data as follows. Within the assay, amplification of reference gene primers was used to estimate how many nucleated cells each sample contained. To quantify the absolute abundance of each unique TCRbeta CDR3 rearrangement, sequence reads were collapsed and filtered. For each sample, productive Simpson clonality was calculated as the square root of Simpson's diversity index over productive rearrangements. The table comes from immuneACCESS by way of TCRdb, which keeps in-frame sequences with V and J called. Part of the clones is missing from these tables; in studies checked, under half for an unresolved V gene and the rest for unknown reasons. The D gene and trimming were derived from the DNA, and the V and J assignments and clone size from that table. Here the sample has some 280,000 clones; 89% occur a single time. About an eighth of the sample lies in the top ten.

The entry originates in a study of blood T cell repertoires in COVID-19 (dated by TCRdb to between 2020 and 2021). General notes on the study: The collaborator samples originated in the United States, Italy and Spain and spanned the acute and convalescent phases of COVID-19. The repertoires were released in a freely available public database intended as a resource for research on the immune response to SARS-CoV-2. Nearly every sample came with metadata listing a de-identified subject ID, COVID-19 status, age in years and sex. The prospective study material was composed of cDNA or gDNA derived from T cells, B-cell-depleted T cells, or PBMCs. Where available, HLA class I and class II types were obtained from metadata supplied by the sample provider rather than from assay-based typing. The dataset comprised deeply sampled blood TCRbeta repertoires from subjects exposed to, actively infected with, or recovered from COVID-19. The samples were drawn from two sources: the first 160 participants of the ongoing ImmuneRACE study, and 1,000 to 1,500 subjects contributed by 6 global collaborators.

Results the study describes overall, beyond this receptor: The amount of clinical and demographic metadata varied by source and participant and was provided uncurated.

The CDR3 runs 13 amino acids, cysteine and phenylalanine included. Just the 39-base CDR3 DNA is kept, in frame starting at base 1. Germline trimming: 11 bases from V, 6 bases from J; junction bases outside gene matches: 8. From a lookup of the germline V gene, CDR1 and CDR2 are MDHEN and SYDVKM. The clonotype was recovered from a woman aged 55-69 years with acute or convalescent COVID-19. Sequenced: peripheral blood. The chain is made from TRBV28 and TRBJ1-4, and 8 junctional nucleotides match TRBD1. The nucleotides read TGTGCCGGGGGAGACAGGGGATATGAAAAACTGTTTTTT. It translates to CAGGDRGYEKLFF.